This TCR beta chain was observed in a study of T-cell memory formation after mild COVID-19. Overall study results and limits: Clones that contracted clustered mainly in CM and EM if CD4+ and in EMRA if CD8+. Pre-infection memory showed some responding clones, and this suggested that cross-reactive memory joined.

Germline V gene lookup returns CDR1 SGHVS and CDR2 FNYEAQ. The CDR3 is 16 residues long. The germline V and J ends were trimmed by 1 base and 1 base, with 12 bases remaining between them. In this sample, this clonotype turned up a few times. Its antigen is undetermined. Constant-segment primers and 5'RACE yielded cDNA libraries for TCR alpha and TCR beta, each carrying sample barcodes and UMIs. TCRdb processed the 5' RACE reads anew with MiXCR; each CDR3 protein has one entry. This table holds around 200,000 distinct CDR3 sequences, 25% to 35% found once. The chain links TRBV7-6 to TRBJ2-3; D not certain. This TCR came from an adult woman who had mild COVID-19 (a few samples of this study predate the infection). Cell type and time point are not known. The sequencing input was PBMCs or a T cell subset sorted from them (not recorded which). CDR3 loop: CASSLDGVWGTDTQYF. Written as DNA, the CDR3 is TGTGCCAGCAGCTTAGATGGGGTTTGGGGCACAGATACGCAGTATTTT.